The 26 T cell receptor beta chains presented below share a single source sample, sequenced in a study of breast tumors, draining lymph nodes, adjacent tissues. In TCRdb, the multiplex PCR reads were re-called with MiXCR into one record per CDR3 protein. Among fewer than 15,000 distinct CDR3 sequences listed, 45% to 70% were seen once. Sequencing input: tumor-adjacent breast tissue. Receptors originate from a female donor with breast cancer. Some clones in this sample may be carry-over from other donors' samples.

V is TRBV6-2 or TRBV6-3 and J is TRBJ2-3; D is perhaps TRBD1 (5 bases). This CDR3 contains 14 residues. V lost 4 bases and J 4 bases, leaving 12 bases between the germline ends. CDR1 is MNHEY and CDR2 is SVGEGT in the germline V gene. The CDR3 loop is CASSSNRLSDTQYF. The CDR3 DNA reads TGTGCCAGCAGTTCTAACAGGCTTTCAGATACGCAGTATTTT.

J is TRBJ1-2 and V is TRBV29-1, with 7 positions matching TRBD1. Trimming removed 5 bases from V and 3 bases from J; junction bases left unmatched: 3. The CDR3 extends over 12 amino acids. The germline CDR1 and CDR2 sequences are SQVTM and ANQGSEA. The CDR3 here is CSVRGRHYGYTF. The CDR3 coding sequence is TGCAGCGTTAGGGGGCGTCACTATGGCTACACCTTC. The complete variable domain, with remaining parts taken from reference TRBV29-1 and TRBJ1-2, reads SAVISQKPSRDICQRGTSLTIQCQVDSQVTMMFWYRQQPGQSLTLIATANQGSEATYESGFVIDKFPISRPNLTFSTLTVSNMSPEDSSIYLCSVRGRHYGYTFGSGTRLTVV.

The V gene is TRBV19, the J gene TRBJ2-1, with no clear D. Germline-derived CDR1 and CDR2 are LNHDA and SQIVND (reference sequence). The V gene lost 1 base and the J gene lost 4 bases, with 2 bases spanning the gap. The CDR3 has 12 amino acids. For the CDR3, the DNA is TGTGCCAGTAGTATAGCGTACAATGAGCAGTTCTTC. This gives the protein CASSIAYNEQFF.

This chain uses TRBV20-1 with TRBJ2-5; 9 bases align to TRBD1. CDR1 is DFQATT and CDR2 is SNEGSKA in the germline V gene (reference sequence). CDR3 length: 15 residues. V trimming: 3 bases; J trimming: 2 bases; junction bases outside the gene matches: 7. CDR3 amino acids: CSARTRGTGQETQYF. DNA for the CDR3: TGCAGTGCTAGGACTCGGGGGACAGGGCAAGAGACCCAGTACTTC.

V usage is TRBV11-2 and J usage is TRBJ1-6, with D hard to call. The V gene lost 0 bases and the J gene lost 9 bases, with 0 bases spanning the gap. Germline V gene data show CDR1 as SGHAT and CDR2 as FQNNGV. The CDR3 runs to 11 residues. The DNA of the CDR3 is TGTGCCAGCAGCTTAGATTCACCCCTCCACTTT. This encodes CASSLDSPLHF.

This clonotype was recorded once. V is TRBV10-1 and J is TRBJ1-6; D unclear. The CDR3 runs to 13 residues. Per germline, CDR1 WNHNN and CDR2 SYGVQD (reference sequence). Trimming took off 4 bases at V and 6 bases at J, with 7 bases between the two ends. DNA for the CDR3: TGCGCCAGCAGTGCCGCTTTTAATTCACCCCTCCACTTT. Its protein is CASSAAFNSPLHF.

This clonotype was detected ten times or more. The chain uses TRBV5-6 and TRBJ2-3, with D possibly being TRBD1 or TRBD2 (5 bases each). This CDR3 region has 13 residues. V was clipped by 5 bases and J by 2 bases, with 9 bases between them. Germline V lookup: CDR1 SGHDT, CDR2 YYEEEE. The CDR3 region has the DNA TGTGCCAGCAGTTGGGACCTCACAGATACGCAGTATTTT. As protein: CASSWDLTDTQYF.

Details on this clonotype: One junction end disagrees with the germline gene, perhaps due to a read error. The chain uses TRBV7-2 and TRBJ2-7, with 7 bases lining up with TRBD1. This CDR3 has 15 amino acids. The germline gives CDR1 SGHTA, CDR2 FQGNSA. The CDR3, as DNA: TGTGCCAGCAGCTCCGTGACAGGGTCAATCTACGATCAGTACTTC. Encoded protein: CASSSVTGSIYDQYF.

This clonotype was detected many times. The CDR3 DNA follows: TGTGCCAGCAGCAAAGTACAGGGTACGAACTATGGCTACACCTTC. This sequence encodes CASSKVQGTNYGYTF. This rearrangement joins TRBV27 to TRBJ1-2; a weak D match, TRBD1 (6 bases). From germline, CDR1 is MNHEY and CDR2 SMNVEV (reference sequence). The CDR3 runs to 15 residues. The V end lost 6 bases, the J end lost 2 bases, and 16 bases lay between the germline ends.

By sample share, this clonotype is medium-sized. The chain is built from TRBV3-1 and TRBJ2-1; tentative D call: TRBD1 (6 bases). V shed 1 base and J shed 0 bases, with 10 bases lying between them. The CDR3 contains 16 residues. Germline-derived CDR1 and CDR2 are LGHDT and YNNKEL (reference sequence). The CDR3 DNA follows: TGTGCCAGCAGCCAAGTCACAGGGTTCTCCTACAATGAGCAGTTCTTC. It specifies CASSQVTGFSYNEQFF.

This clonotype was seen at least ten times. The genes are TRBV20-1 and TRBJ1-1; weak D call: TRBD1 (5 bases). Germline V CDR1 and CDR2: DFQATT, SNEGSKA (reference sequence). This CDR3 spans 14 amino acids. Deletions cut 0 bases from V and 5 bases from J, with 13 bases between. The CDR3 DNA reads as TGCAGTGCTAGAGAGGGGGTACGGGTGACTGAAGCTTTCTTT. Its protein product is CSAREGVRVTEAFF.

This clonotype was seen repeatedly, ten times or more. The rearrangement links TRBV6-2 or TRBV6-3 to TRBJ2-7, with 9 positions matching TRBD1. This CDR3 has 14 residues. Germline trimming cut 6 bases from V and 5 bases from J; bases unmatched to any gene: 8. From germline, CDR1 is MNHEY and CDR2 SVGEGT. The CDR3 loop is CASSRGTGTNEQYF. The CDR3 DNA is TGTGCCAGCAGCCGCGGGACAGGGACTAACGAGCAGTACTTC.

This clonotype was recorded once. V is TRBV6-2 or TRBV6-3 and J is TRBJ2-1; perhaps D is TRBD1 or TRBD2 (5 bases each). Germline CDR1 MNHEY, CDR2 SVGEGT. Trimming took 6 bases from V and 6 from J, leaving 18 bases between them. The CDR3 totals 15 residues. The CDR3 here is CASSLPGPIVNEQFF. CDR3 sequence (DNA): TGTGCCAGCAGCCTTCCGGGACCAATAGTCAATGAGCAGTTCTTC.

This clonotype has at least ten counts. The chain is built from TRBV7-6 and TRBJ2-1; D is perhaps TRBD2 (6 bases). The V end was cut by 1 base, the J end by 3 bases, with 13 bases between. CDR1 SGHVS and CDR2 FNYEAQ come from the germline V gene. This CDR3 comprises 16 residues. The DNA of the CDR3 is TGTGCCAGCAGCTTAGGTGGGGGGATATACTACAATGAGCAGTTCTTC. It is translated as CASSLGGGIYYNEQFF.

The CDR3 DNA is TGTGCCAGCAGCTTGGGTTCCGCTGGGACAAACCAACTTTACGAGCAGTACTTC. It is translated as CASSLGSAGTNQLYEQYF. This chain joins TRBV5-5 and TRBJ2-7; D perhaps matches TRBD1 (6 bases). The CDR3 covers 18 residues. The germline gives CDR1 SGHKS, CDR2 YYEKEE (reference sequence). Trimming took off 0 bases at V and 4 bases at J, with 23 bases between the two ends.

By sample fraction, this clonotype is medium-sized. The rearrangement joins TRBV19 to TRBJ2-7, with TRBD2 as a possible D gene (6 bases). In germline, CDR1 is LNHDA, CDR2 SQIVND (reference sequence). Trimming cost V 2 bases and J 3 bases, with 8 bases left between them. This CDR3 has 13 amino acids. CDR3 nucleotide sequence: TGTGCCAGTAGTATAACCGGGGGCTACGAGCAGTACTTC. Protein: CASSITGGYEQYF.

Points on this clonotype: A read error may produce the germline difference seen at one junction end. The chain is built from TRBV3-1 and TRBJ2-3; tentatively, D is TRBD2 (6 bases). CDR3 length: 16 amino acids. Germline loops: CDR1 LGHDT, CDR2 YNNKEL (reference sequence). The chain's CDR3 is CVSSQGVSGYTDTQYF. The CDR3 DNA reads TGCGTCAGCAGCCAAGGTGTTAGCGGCTACACAGATACGCAGTATTTT.

The table lists this clonotype with many counts. The chain employs TRBV18 and TRBJ1-1; TRBD1 agrees at 9 bases. The germline CDR1 and CDR2 sequences are KGHSH and LQKENI. The CDR3 runs to 14 residues. The V segment lost 8 bases and the J segment 5 bases; nucleotides outside the gene matches: 9. The CDR3 coding sequence is TGTGCCAGCGCCCTTGGGACAGGGAAAACTGAAGCTTTCTTT. Amino acids: CASALGTGKTEAFF.

Relative to its sample, this clonotype is medium-sized. The J gene is TRBJ1-2, the V gene TRBV5-8, with D unclear. Deletions cut 2 bases from V and 13 bases from J, with 9 bases between. Germline V lookup: CDR1 SGHTS, CDR2 YDEGEE. CDR3 length equals 10 residues. CDR3 nucleotides: TGTGCCAGCAGCTTCGTCGACGGCACCTTC. This translates into CASSFVDGTF.

With regard to this clonotype: At one boundary the junction diverges from the germline segment, which might be a read error. The chain couples TRBV6-2 or TRBV6-3 to TRBJ2-5; D might be TRBD1 or TRBD2, each matching 5 bases. The CDR3 has 15 residues. Germline loops: CDR1 MNHEY, CDR2 SVGEGT. The DNA of the CDR3 is TGTGCCAGCAGTTACTCTAGCGAGGGGCAAGAGACCCGGTACTTC. This encodes CASSYSSEGQETRYF.

This clonotype is termed medium-sized. V and J are TRBV4-1 and TRBJ1-2; TRBD1 matches 9 bases. This CDR3 has 14 amino acids. Germline loops: CDR1 MGHRA, CDR2 YSYEKL. V was clipped by 0 bases and J by 8 bases; unmatched bases: 4. CDR3 coding DNA: TGCGCCAGCAGCCAAGAGAGGACAGGGGACGGCTACACCTTC. Its protein product is CASSQERTGDGYTF.

CDR3 sequence: CASSLVLYEQYF. The CDR3 DNA sequence: TGTGCCAGCAGTTTAGTTCTCTACGAGCAGTACTTC. This chain connects TRBV12-3 or TRBV12-4 to TRBJ2-7; D not certain. V lost 1 base and J lost 3, with 4 bases in between. This CDR3 is built from 12 residues.

As to this clonotype: A read error may produce the germline difference seen at one junction end. The chain carries TRBV20-1 and TRBJ2-2, with D maybe TRBD1 (7 bases). From germline, CDR1 is DFQATT and CDR2 SNEGSKA (reference sequence). The CDR3 covers 13 residues. DNA of the CDR3: TGCAGTGCGGAGGGACAGTTCACCGGGGCGCTGTTTTTT. Its protein product is CSAEGQFTGALFF.

This clonotype was seen a handful of times. This sequence joins TRBV10-1 and TRBJ2-2; D is unresolved. Trimming stripped 5 bases from V and 4 bases from J, with 8 bases between. The CDR3 length is 13 residues. Germline V gives CDR1 WNHNN, CDR2 SYGVQD (reference sequence). The CDR3 reads CASSMARTGELFF. The CDR3 region has the DNA TGCGCCAGCAGTATGGCGCGCACCGGGGAGCTGTTTTTT.

This sequence joins TRBV5-5 and TRBJ2-3, with TRBD2 matching 14 bases. The CDR3 runs to 17 residues. Germline values: CDR1 SGHKS, CDR2 YYEKEE (reference sequence). The ends lost 3 bases at V and 1 base at J; junction bases unmatched: 4. CDR3 nucleotide sequence: TGTGCCAGCAGCTGGGGGACTAGCGGGAGTGGCACAGATACGCAGTATTTT. Translating gives CASSWGTSGSGTDTQYF.

In this sample, this clonotype turned up once. This chain links TRBV5-5 with TRBJ1-4; 10 bases align to TRBD1. The CDR3 has 16 amino acids. The V gene end was trimmed by 3 bases and the J gene end by 6 bases; junction bases not matched to a gene: 8. Germline loops: CDR1 SGHKS, CDR2 YYEKEE (reference sequence). The CDR3 reads CASSSRDRGIDEKLFF. Here the CDR3 DNA reads TGTGCCAGCAGCTCCCGGGACAGGGGAATTGATGAAAAACTGTTTTTT.